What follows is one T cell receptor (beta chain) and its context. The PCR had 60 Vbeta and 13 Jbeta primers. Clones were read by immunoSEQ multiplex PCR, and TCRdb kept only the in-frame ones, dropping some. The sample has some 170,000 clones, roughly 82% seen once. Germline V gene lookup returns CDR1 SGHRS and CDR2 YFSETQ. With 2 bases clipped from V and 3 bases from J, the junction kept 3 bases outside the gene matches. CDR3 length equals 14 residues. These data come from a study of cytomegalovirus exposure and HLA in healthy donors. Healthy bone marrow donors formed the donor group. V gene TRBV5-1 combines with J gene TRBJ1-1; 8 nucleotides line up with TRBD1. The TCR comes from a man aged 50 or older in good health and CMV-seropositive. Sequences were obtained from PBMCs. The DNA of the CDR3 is TGCGCCAGCAGCTTACAACAGGGGGACACTGAAGCTTTCTTT. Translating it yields CASSLQQGDTEAFF.